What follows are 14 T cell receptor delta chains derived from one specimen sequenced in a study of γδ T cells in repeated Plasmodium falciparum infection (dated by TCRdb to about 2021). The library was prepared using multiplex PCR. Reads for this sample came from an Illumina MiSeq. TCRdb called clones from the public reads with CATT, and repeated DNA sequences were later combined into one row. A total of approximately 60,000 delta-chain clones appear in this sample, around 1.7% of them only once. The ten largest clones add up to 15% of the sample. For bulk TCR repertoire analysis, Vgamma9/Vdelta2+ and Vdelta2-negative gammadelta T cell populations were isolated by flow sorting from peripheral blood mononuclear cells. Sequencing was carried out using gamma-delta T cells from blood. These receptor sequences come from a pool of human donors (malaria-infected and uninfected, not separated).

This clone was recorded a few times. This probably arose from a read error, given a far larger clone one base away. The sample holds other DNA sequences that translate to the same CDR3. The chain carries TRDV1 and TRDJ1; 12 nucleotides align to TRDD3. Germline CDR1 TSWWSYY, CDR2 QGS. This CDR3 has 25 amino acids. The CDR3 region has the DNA TGTGCTCTTGGGGAACCCTCTTCCCCTCCCCCTGGGGGATACGCGGTCCCATGCTACACCGATAAACTCATTTTT. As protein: CALGEPSSPPPGGYAVPCYTDKLIF.

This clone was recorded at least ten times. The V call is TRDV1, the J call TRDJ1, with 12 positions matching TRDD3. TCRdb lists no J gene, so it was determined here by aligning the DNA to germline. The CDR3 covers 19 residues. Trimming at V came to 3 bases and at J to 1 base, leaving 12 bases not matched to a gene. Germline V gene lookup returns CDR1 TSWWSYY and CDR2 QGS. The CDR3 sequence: CALGDNLKYWGIPTDKLIF. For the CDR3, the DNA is TGTGCTCTTGGGGATAACTTAAAGTACTGGGGGATACCCACCGATAAACTCATCTTT.

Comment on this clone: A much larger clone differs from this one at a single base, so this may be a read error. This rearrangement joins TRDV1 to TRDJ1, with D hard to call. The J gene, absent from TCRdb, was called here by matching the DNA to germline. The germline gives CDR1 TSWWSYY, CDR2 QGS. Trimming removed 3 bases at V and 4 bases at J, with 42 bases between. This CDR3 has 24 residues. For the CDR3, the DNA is TGTGCTCTTGGGGAGACCCTCGTCCCCTTAACCCTTGCCCCACCCGTACCCACGTACGATAAACTCATCTTT. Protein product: CALGETLVPLTLAPPVPTYDKLIF.

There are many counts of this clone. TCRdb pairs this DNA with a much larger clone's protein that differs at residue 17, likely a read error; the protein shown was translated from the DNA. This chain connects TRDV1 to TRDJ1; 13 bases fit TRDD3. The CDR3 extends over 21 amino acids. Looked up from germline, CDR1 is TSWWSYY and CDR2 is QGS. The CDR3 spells CALGEVRGKLGDTPGTGKLIF. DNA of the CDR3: TGTGCTCTTGGGGAGGTTAGGGGTAAACTGGGGGATACGCCGGGGACCGGTAAACTCATCTTT.

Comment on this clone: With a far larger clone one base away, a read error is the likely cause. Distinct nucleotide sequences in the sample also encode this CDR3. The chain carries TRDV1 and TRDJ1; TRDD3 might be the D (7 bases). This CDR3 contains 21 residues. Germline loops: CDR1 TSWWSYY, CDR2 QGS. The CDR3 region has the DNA TGTGCTCTTGGGGAGCTTTGCTCCTACAATCTCTGGGGGTTCTACACCGATAAACTCATCTTC. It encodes CALGELCSYNLWGFYTDKLIF.

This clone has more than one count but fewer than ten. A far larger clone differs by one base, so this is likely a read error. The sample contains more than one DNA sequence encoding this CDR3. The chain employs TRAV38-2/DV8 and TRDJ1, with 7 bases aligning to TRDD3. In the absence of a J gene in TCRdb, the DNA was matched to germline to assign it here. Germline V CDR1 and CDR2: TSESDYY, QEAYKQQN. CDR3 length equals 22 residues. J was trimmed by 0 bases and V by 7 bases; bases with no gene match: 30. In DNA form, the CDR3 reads TGTGCTTATCGTCCGTTCCTGTTCGGAAAGCACTGGGGACCTCAGTACACCGATAAACTCATCTTT. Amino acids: CAYRPFLFGKHWGPQYTDKLIF.

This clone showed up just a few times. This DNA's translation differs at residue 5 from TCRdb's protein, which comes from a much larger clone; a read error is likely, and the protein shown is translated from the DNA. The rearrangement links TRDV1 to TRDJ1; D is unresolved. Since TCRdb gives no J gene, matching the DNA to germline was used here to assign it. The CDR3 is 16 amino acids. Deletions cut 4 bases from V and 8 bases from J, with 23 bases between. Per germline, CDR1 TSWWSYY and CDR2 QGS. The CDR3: CALGGLRVREEDKLIF. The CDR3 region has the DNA TGTGCTCTTGGGGGACTACGGGTCAGGGAAGAGGACAAACTCATCTTT.

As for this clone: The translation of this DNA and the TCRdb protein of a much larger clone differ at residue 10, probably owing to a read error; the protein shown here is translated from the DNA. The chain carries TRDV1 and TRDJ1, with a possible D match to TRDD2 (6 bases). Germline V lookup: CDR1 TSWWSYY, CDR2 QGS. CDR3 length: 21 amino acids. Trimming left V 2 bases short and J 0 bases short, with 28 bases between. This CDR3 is CALGESPSDANSSEYTDKLIF. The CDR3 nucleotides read TGTGCTCTTGGGGAATCGCCTTCCGACGCCAATTCCTCCGAGTACACCGATAAACTCATCTTT.

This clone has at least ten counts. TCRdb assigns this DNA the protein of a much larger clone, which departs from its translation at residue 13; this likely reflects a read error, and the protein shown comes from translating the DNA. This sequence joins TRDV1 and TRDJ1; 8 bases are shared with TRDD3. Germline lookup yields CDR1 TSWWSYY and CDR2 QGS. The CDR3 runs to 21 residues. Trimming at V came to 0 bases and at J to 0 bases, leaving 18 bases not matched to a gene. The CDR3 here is CALGELGLHLLGVLYTDKLIF. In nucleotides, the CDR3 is TGTGCTCTTGGGGAACTAGGCCTTCACCTACTGGGGGTCCTGTACACCGATAAACTCATCTTT.

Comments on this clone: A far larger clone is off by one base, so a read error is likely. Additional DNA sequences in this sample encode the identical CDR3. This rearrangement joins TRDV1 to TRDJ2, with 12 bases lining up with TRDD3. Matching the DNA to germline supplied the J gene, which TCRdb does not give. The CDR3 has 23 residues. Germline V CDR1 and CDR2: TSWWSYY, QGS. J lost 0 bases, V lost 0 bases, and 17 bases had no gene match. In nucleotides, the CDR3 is TGTGCTCTTGGGGAACTAGGCAGGGAGACCTACTGGGGGATACTCTCTTTGACAGCACAACTCTTCTTT. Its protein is CALGELGRETYWGILSLTAQLFF.

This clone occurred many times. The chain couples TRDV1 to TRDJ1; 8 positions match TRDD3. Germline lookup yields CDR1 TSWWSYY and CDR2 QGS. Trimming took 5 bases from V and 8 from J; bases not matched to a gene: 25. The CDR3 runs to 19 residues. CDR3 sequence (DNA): TGTGCTCTTGGGAAGGCCTTTACTTCCCCAATTACTGGGGGTCGAAAACTCATCTTT. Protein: CALGKAFTSPITGGRKLIF.

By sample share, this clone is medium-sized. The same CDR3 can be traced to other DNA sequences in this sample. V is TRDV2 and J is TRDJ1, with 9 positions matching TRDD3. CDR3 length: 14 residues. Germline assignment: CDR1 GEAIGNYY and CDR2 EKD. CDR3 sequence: CARDPGGYTDKLIF. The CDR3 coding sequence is TGTGCACGTGACCCTGGGGGATACACCGATAAACTCATCTTT.

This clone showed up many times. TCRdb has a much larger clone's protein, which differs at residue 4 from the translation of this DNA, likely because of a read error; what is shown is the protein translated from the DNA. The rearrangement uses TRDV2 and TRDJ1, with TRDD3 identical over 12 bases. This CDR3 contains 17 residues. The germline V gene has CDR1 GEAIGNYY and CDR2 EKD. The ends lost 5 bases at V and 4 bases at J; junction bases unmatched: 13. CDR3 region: CACGRLLGDTGVDKLIF. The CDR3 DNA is TGTGCCTGTGGCCGTTTACTGGGGGATACTGGGGTCGATAAACTCATCTTT.

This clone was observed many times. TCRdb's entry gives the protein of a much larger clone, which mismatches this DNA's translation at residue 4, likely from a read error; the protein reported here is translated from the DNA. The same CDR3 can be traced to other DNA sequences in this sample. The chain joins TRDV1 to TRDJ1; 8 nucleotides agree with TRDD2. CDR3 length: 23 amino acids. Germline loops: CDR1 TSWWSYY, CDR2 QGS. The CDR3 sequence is CALWEFRRPSYRVGLLYTDKLIF. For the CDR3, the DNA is TGTGCTCTTTGGGAATTCCGGCGGCCTTCCTATCGTGTCGGGCTACTCTACACCGATAAACTCATCTTT.